One and the same sample provided the 12 T cell receptor beta chains below, sequenced in a study of OX40 agonist ivuxolimab in advanced cancers. Repertoires were generated with immunoSEQ multiplex PCR, while TCRdb's copy carries only in-frame clones and drops some. The sample consists of 70,000 or so clones, around 90% of them appearing once. The source was CD4+ or CD8+ T cells sorted from blood, collected in a trial of the OX40 agonist ivuxolimab. The source is an adult with an advanced solid tumor such as melanoma, head and neck, liver or kidney cancer.

This clone was recorded once. The genes are TRBV5-1 and TRBJ2-1; possibly TRBD1 or TRBD2 for D (5 bases each). Germline assignment: CDR1 SGHRS and CDR2 YFSETQ. This CDR3 contains 15 residues. V lost 0 bases and J 9 bases, leaving 16 bases between the germline ends. The CDR3 is CASSLGGPGRSEQFF. DNA of the CDR3: TGCGCCAGCAGCTTGGGGGGACCAGGGCGTAGTGAGCAGTTCTTC.

The chain is built from TRBV7-9 and TRBJ1-2; 8 bases are a match to TRBD1. The germline V gene encodes CDR1 SEHNR and CDR2 FQNEAQ (reference sequence). J lost 2 bases, V lost 3 bases, and 2 bases had no gene match. This CDR3 is built from 14 residues. The CDR3: CASSFGQGNYGYTF. The CDR3 nucleotides read TGTGCCAGCAGCTTCGGACAGGGCAACTATGGCTACACCTTC.

The V call is TRBV4-2, the J call TRBJ2-2; D may correspond to TRBD1 or TRBD2 (6 bases each). This CDR3 is built from 15 residues. Germline lookup yields CDR1 LGHNA and CDR2 YNFKEQ. The V end lost 4 bases, the J end lost 9 bases, and 18 bases lay between the germline ends. CDR3 nucleotides: TGTGCCAGCAGCCCCTCTCCCGGGGGCCGGAGGGAGCTGTTTTTT. It codes for CASSPSPGGRRELFF.

The rearrangement links TRBV29-1 to TRBJ2-2; TRBD1 might be the D (6 bases). Germline CDR1 is SQVTM and CDR2 is ANQGSEA. V was shortened by 4 bases and J by 4 bases, with 10 bases between the two germline ends. The CDR3 is 13 residues long. In nucleotides, the CDR3 is TGCAGCGTTGGACAGGCGGCCACCGGGGAGCTGTTTTTT. Protein product: CSVGQAATGELFF.

The chain joins TRBV9 to TRBJ2-3; TRBD2 is a possible D gene (5 bases). Germline V CDR1 and CDR2: SGDLS, YYNGEE. CDR3 size: 15 residues. V lost 0 bases, J lost 2 bases, and 10 bases lay in between. The CDR3 here is CASSVEVGDTDTQYF. CDR3 coding DNA: TGTGCCAGCAGCGTAGAGGTCGGGGACACAGATACGCAGTATTTT.

This clone was recorded only once. The chain is built from TRBV27 and TRBJ2-7; D is possibly TRBD1 (5 bases). Looked up from germline, CDR1 is MNHEY and CDR2 is SMNVEV (reference sequence). This CDR3 contains 14 residues. V was cut by 0 bases and J by 1 base, with 7 bases left in between. CDR3: CASSLSAGSYEQYF. For the CDR3, the DNA is TGTGCCAGCAGTTTATCTGCAGGGTCCTACGAGCAGTACTTC.

V is TRBV28 and J is TRBJ2-7, with D perhaps given as TRBD1 or TRBD2 (5 bases each). CDR3 length: 18 residues. Between the trimmed V and J ends, which lost 3 bases and 2 bases, there was a span of 23 bases. CDR1 is MDHEN and CDR2 is SYDVKM in the germline V gene. The CDR3 region is CASSFNSRGRDETYEQYF. The CDR3 DNA reads as TGTGCCAGCAGTTTTAACAGCCGGGGACGGGACGAGACCTACGAGCAGTACTTC.

As for this clone: Within the sample, other DNA sequences also encode this same CDR3. This sequence joins TRBV29-1 and TRBJ1-1; 10 bases map to TRBD1. With V trimmed by 6 bases and J by 4 bases, 2 bases remained unmatched. This CDR3 contains 12 residues. The V gene's germline CDR1 is SQVTM and CDR2 ANQGSEA. As DNA, the CDR3 is TGCAGCGTAAGGACAGGGGGCACTGAAGCTTTCTTT. It yields the protein CSVRTGGTEAFF. Full variable domain (outside the CDR3, taken from reference TRBV29-1 and TRBJ1-1): SAVISQKPSRDICQRGTSLTIQCQVDSQVTMMFWYRQQPGQSLTLIATANQGSEATYESGFVIDKFPISRPNLTFSTLTVSNMSPEDSSIYLCSVRTGGTEAFFGQGTRLTVV.

The rearrangement uses TRBV7-6 and TRBJ2-1; D is possibly TRBD2 (8 bases). The CDR3 extends over 20 amino acids. The germline V gene has CDR1 SGHVS and CDR2 FNYEAQ. V was pared by 1 base and J by 2 bases, with 24 bases between. The chain's CDR3 is CASSLGAQGGLVGAYNEQFF. DNA of the CDR3: TGTGCCAGCAGCTTAGGTGCTCAGGGGGGACTAGTAGGGGCCTACAATGAGCAGTTCTTC.

V and J are TRBV19 and TRBJ2-3; possible D gene TRBD2, 6 bases. The CDR3 runs 13 residues. Germline CDR1 is LNHDA and CDR2 is SQIVND (reference sequence). The germline V and J ends were trimmed by 9 bases and 5 bases, with 15 bases remaining between them. CDR3 coding DNA: TGTGCCAGCCGGGAGAGGGGTGGAGATACGCAGTATTTT. This sequence encodes CASRERGGDTQYF.

Only one count was recorded for this clone. The V gene is TRBV6-1, the J gene TRBJ1-2, with D unclear. Germline V CDR1 and CDR2: MNHNS, SASEGT. The CDR3 consists of 13 residues. Trimming took off 6 bases at V and 0 bases at J, with 8 bases between the two ends. In DNA, the CDR3 is TGTGCCAGCAGCAGAGAAGCTAACTATGGCTACACCTTC. Translating it yields CASSREANYGYTF.

This chain connects TRBV5-1 to TRBJ2-7, with D perhaps TRBD1 (5 bases). V was clipped by 3 bases and J by 5 bases, with 9 bases between them. This CDR3 is 12 amino acids long. Looked up from germline, CDR1 is SGHRS and CDR2 is YFSETQ. The CDR3 sequence: CASSYNRNEQYF. CDR3 coding DNA: TGCGCCAGCAGCTATAACAGGAACGAGCAGTACTTC. Together with reference TRBV5-1 and TRBJ2-7, the CDR3 gives the full variable domain: KAGVTQTPRYLIKTRGQQVTLSCSPISGHRSVSWYQQTPGQGLQFLFEYFSETQRNKGNFPGRFSGRQFSNSRSEMNVSTLELGDSALYLCASSYNRNEQYFGPGTRLTVT.